The rows below give T cell receptor beta chains drawn from one sample of a study of cytomegalovirus exposure and HLA in healthy donors. Some clones are missing from TCRdb's copy, which holds only in-frame ones; the method was immunoSEQ multiplex PCR. The sample yields 190,000 or so clones, approximately 82% seen once. The sequenced sample consisted of PBMCs. These receptor sequences come from a woman aged 25 to 39 in good health and CMV-seropositive. The CDR3 runs from the conserved cysteine through the conserved F or W. A D gene is named only where the DNA matches it firmly. Some rows have no size entry. The others give once, few or many, or a class for an expanded clone.

j_call clone_size v_call d_call cdr3_aa cdr3_nt
TRBJ1-5 NA TRBV18 TRBD1 CASSLDRGNQPQHF TGTGCCAGCTCACTCGACAGGGGGAATCAGCCCCAGCATTTT
TRBJ2-1 once TRBV7-9 TRBD2 CASSSRGGRAVGEQFF TGTGCCAGCAGCTCCCGGGGCGGGAGGGCCGTCGGTGAGCAGTTCTTC
TRBJ1-2 NA TRBV7-2 TRBD1 CASSLSRETGHGYTF TGTGCCAGCAGCTTGAGTCGTGAGACAGGGCATGGCTACACCTTC
TRBJ2-7 NA TRBV27 TRBD1 CASSLTTGYFDEQYF TGTGCCAGCAGTTTAACGACAGGGTATTTTGACGAGCAGTACTTC
TRBJ2-1 NA TRBV5-8 TRBD1 CASSFIGTGAWNEQFF TGTGCCAGCAGCTTTATCGGGACAGGGGCTTGGAATGAGCAGTTCTTC
TRBJ2-7 NA TRBV5-1 NA CASSLLPGGTYEQYF TGCGCCAGCAGCTTGCTACCCGGCGGGACCTACGAGCAGTACTTC
TRBJ1-2 NA TRBV28 NA CASSGRGPGYTF TGTGCCAGCAGTGGGAGGGGACCCGGCTACACCTTC
TRBJ2-7 NA TRBV6-5 NA CASRGERHYEQYF TGTGCCAGCAGAGGGGAAAGGCACTACGAGCAGTACTTC
TRBJ2-1 NA TRBV9 NA CASSVGGRATRTYNEQFF TGTGCCAGCAGCGTAGGAGGGCGGGCCACGCGTACATACAATGAGCAGTTCTTC
TRBJ2-3 NA TRBV5-6 NA CASSSSTADSLDTQYF TGTGCCAGCAGCTCAAGTACAGCAGACAGCCTAGATACGCAGTATTTT
TRBJ2-7 once TRBV11-3 NA CASSLSRGEQYF TGTGCCAGCAGCCTAAGTCGGGGCGAGCAGTACTTC
TRBJ2-2 NA TRBV5-1 TRBD1 CASSPVGDRGHTGELFF TGCGCCAGCAGCCCGGTGGGGGACAGGGGACACACCGGGGAGCTGTTTTTT
TRBJ2-7 NA TRBV18 TRBD1 CASSQTGEQYF TGTGCCAGCTCCCAGACAGGGGAGCAGTACTTC
TRBJ1-2 NA TRBV6-5 NA CASRYTAGDYGYTF TGTGCCAGCAGGTACACCGCAGGGGACTATGGCTACACCTTC
TRBJ2-7 NA TRBV5-1 NA CASSLVQGTAEQYF TGCGCCAGCAGCTTGGTACAGGGTACAGCCGAGCAGTACTTC
TRBJ1-2 NA TRBV15 TRBD1 CATSNPRGPGVYGYTF TGTGCCACCAGCAACCCCAGGGGGCCGGGTGTCTATGGCTACACCTTC
TRBJ2-3 NA TRBV27 NA CASSSRARGTDTQYF TGTGCCAGCAGTTCTAGGGCGCGGGGCACAGATACGCAGTATTTT
TRBJ1-2 NA TRBV28 NA CASSLTGDINYGYTF TGTGCCAGCAGTCTGACAGGCGATATTAACTATGGCTACACCTTC
TRBJ2-1 NA TRBV6-5 TRBD1 CASSPRDRVYNEQFF TGTGCCAGCAGTCCCCGGGACAGGGTCTACAATGAGCAGTTCTTC
TRBJ2-7 once TRBV7-9 TRBD1 CASSSASSAGQGDYEQYF TGTGCCAGCAGCTCGGCCTCTTCAGCGGGACAGGGGGACTACGAGCAGTACTTC
TRBJ2-7 NA TRBV5-4 NA CASSSRTDSYEQYF TGTGCCAGCAGCTCACGGACAGATAGCTACGAGCAGTACTTC